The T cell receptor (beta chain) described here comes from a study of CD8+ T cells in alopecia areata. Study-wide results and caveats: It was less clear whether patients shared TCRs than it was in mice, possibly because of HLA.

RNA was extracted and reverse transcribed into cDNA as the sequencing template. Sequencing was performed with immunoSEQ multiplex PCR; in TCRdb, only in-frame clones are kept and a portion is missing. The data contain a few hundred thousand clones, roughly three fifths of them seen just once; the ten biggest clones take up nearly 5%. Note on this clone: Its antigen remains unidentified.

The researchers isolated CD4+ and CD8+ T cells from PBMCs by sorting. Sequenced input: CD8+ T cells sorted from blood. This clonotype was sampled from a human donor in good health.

CDR3 sequence: CASNEPPEDRGRHLGEQFF. CDR3 DNA: TGCGCCAGCAACGAACCCCCCGAGGACAGGGGGCGCCATCTTGGTGAGCAGTTCTTC. The gene calls are TRBV23-1 and TRBJ2-1; TRBD1 agrees at 11 bases. TRBV23-1 is an open reading frame, and its role is uncertain. The CDR3 consists of 19 residues. The ends lost 7 bases at V and 9 bases at J; junction bases unmatched: 23.